These 15 T cell receptor beta chains were sequenced from one sample in a study of T-cell memory formation after mild COVID-19 (dated by TCRdb to about 2021). Library method: 5' RACE. Sequencing was performed on an Illumina NovaSeq 6000. Clones were called with MiXCR by TCRdb after fastp trimmed the public reads at Q25, and only in-frame beta chains were retained. Rows merge per CDR3 protein into single entries with the most common DNA and genes. In all, the sample holds roughly 600,000 distinct CDR3 sequences, and roughly 18% of those were seen once. Around 11% of the sample goes to the ten largest clones. The sequenced material came from PBMCs or a T cell subset sorted from them (not recorded which). The receptors were sampled from an adult woman who had mild COVID-19 (a few samples of this study predate the infection). The sample titles of this study are shuffled in the database, so cell type and time point are left out; the donor was told from shared clones.

This clonotype was seen more than once but under ten times. The rearrangement joins TRBV7-6 to TRBJ2-5, with D maybe TRBD1 (5 bases). V lost 2 bases, J lost 6 bases, and 28 bases lay in between. Looked up from germline, CDR1 is SGHVS and CDR2 is FNYEAQ. The CDR3 covers 19 residues. Here the CDR3 reads CASSLKPNYEKGAEKTQYF. DNA of the CDR3: TGTGCCAGCAGCTTAAAGCCCAATTACGAGAAAGGGGCCGAGAAGACCCAGTACTTC.

This rearrangement joins TRBV6-5 to TRBJ2-7, with 7 positions matching TRBD2. This CDR3 is 15 amino acids long. V lost 0 bases and J lost 4; bases outside the gene matches: 6. In germline, CDR1 is MNHEY, CDR2 SVGAGI. The CDR3 bases are TGTGCCAGCAGTTACTCGGGCGGGGGAAGTTACGAGCAGTACTTC. It is translated as CASSYSGGGSYEQYF.

The gene calls are TRBV6-2 or TRBV6-3 and TRBJ1-5, with D possibly matching TRBD1 (5 bases). Looked up from germline, CDR1 is MNHEY and CDR2 is SVGEGT. The CDR3 loop spans 15 amino acids. V was pared by 2 bases and J by 3 bases, with 11 bases between. As DNA, the CDR3 is TGTGCCAGCAGTTACGCCGGGGGAGTCAATCAGCCCCAGCATTTT. Translation: CASSYAGGVNQPQHF.

J is TRBJ1-6 and V is TRBV23-1; TRBD1 aligns across 10 bases. TRBV23-1 is known as an ORF, though its function is uncertain. V was clipped by 2 bases and J by 5 bases; unmatched bases: 9. The CDR3 is 18 residues long. The CDR3 reads CASSQPGTGARNNSPLHF. CDR3 DNA sequence: TGCGCCAGCAGTCAACCCGGGACAGGGGCCAGAAATAATTCACCCCTCCACTTT.

This clonotype was seen more than once but under ten times. The chain is built from TRBV7-2 and TRBJ2-5, with 9 bases aligning to TRBD2. The CDR3 is made up of 16 amino acids. V lost 1 base, J lost 3 bases, and 6 bases stayed unmatched. Germline V gene sequence: CDR1 SGHTA, CDR2 FQGNSA. The CDR3 DNA sequence: TGTGCCAGCAGCTTAGGCCTAGCGGGATACGAAGAGACCCAGTACTTC. It codes for CASSLGLAGYEETQYF.

The rearrangement links TRBV7-9 to TRBJ2-2; TRBD2 matches 13 bases. This CDR3 spans 18 amino acids. Germline values: CDR1 SEHNR, CDR2 FQNEAQ (reference sequence). V shed 5 bases and J 4 bases; nucleotides not matched to a gene: 10. The CDR3 DNA sequence: TGTGCCAGCAGCCCTCGGACTAGCGGGAGCTATGGCACCGGGGAGCTGTTTTTT. This codes for CASSPRTSGSYGTGELFF.

This clonotype was found a few times. The V gene is TRBV5-1, the J gene TRBJ2-5; D may be TRBD2 (6 bases). Trimming removed 4 bases at V and 0 bases at J, with 7 bases between. The germline V gene encodes CDR1 SGHRS and CDR2 YFSETQ. The CDR3 consists of 13 residues. The CDR3 DNA reads TGCGCCAGCAGCCGGGACTACCAAGAGACCCAGTACTTC. Protein: CASSRDYQETQYF. Drawing the rest from reference TRBV5-1 and TRBJ2-5, the complete variable domain is KAGVTQTPRYLIKTRGQQVTLSCSPISGHRSVSWYQQTPGQGLQFLFEYFSETQRNKGNFPGRFSGRQFSNSRSEMNVSTLELGDSALYLCASSRDYQETQYFGPGTRLLVL.

This clonotype was recorded many times. The chain has TRBV30 and TRBJ1-5; TRBD1 matches 7 bases. After removal of 3 bases from V and 3 bases from J, the junction contained 8 bases not matched to a gene. CDR1 is GTSNPN, CDR2 SVGIG, per germline (reference sequence). The CDR3 has 15 residues. CDR3 in amino acids: CAWRTPGGANQPQHF. The DNA for the CDR3 is TGTGCCTGGAGAACCCCAGGGGGTGCCAATCAGCCCCAGCATTTT.

This clonotype was recorded a few times. This chain uses TRBV7-6 with TRBJ2-7; D possibly uses TRBD1 or TRBD2 (6 bases each). The germline V and J ends were trimmed by 1 base and 5 bases, with 9 bases remaining between them. Germline V gives CDR1 SGHVS, CDR2 FNYEAQ. The CDR3 runs 13 residues. The chain's CDR3 is CASSLDREDEQYF. Here the CDR3 DNA reads TGTGCCAGCAGCTTAGACAGGGAGGACGAGCAGTACTTC.

This clonotype turned up a few times. The rearrangement uses TRBV29-1 and TRBJ1-2, with D perhaps matching TRBD1 (5 bases). Trimming stripped 7 bases from V and 8 bases from J, with 17 bases between. Germline V gives CDR1 SQVTM, CDR2 ANQGSEA. The CDR3 consists of 12 residues. For the CDR3, the DNA is TGCAGCGCCCAGGGAGGGATTGACGGCTACACCTTC. This translates into CSAQGGIDGYTF.

This clonotype was seen just once. The chain carries TRBV3-1 and TRBJ1-3; weak D call: TRBD1 (5 bases). The CDR3 extends over 15 amino acids. Germline loops: CDR1 LGHDT, CDR2 YNNKEL (reference sequence). With 2 bases removed from V and 4 bases from J, the gap between germline ends came to 12 bases. The CDR3 sequence is CASSQTTGGGNTIYF. The CDR3 DNA is TGTGCCAGCAGCCAAACAACAGGAGGGGGAAACACCATATATTTT. Using reference TRBV3-1 and TRBJ1-3 for the parts outside the CDR3, the full variable domain is DTAVSQTPKYLVTQMGNDKSIKCEQNLGHDTMYWYKQDSKKFLKIMFSYNNKELIINETVPNRFSPKSPDKAHLNLHINSLELGDSAVYFCASSQTTGGGNTIYFGEGSWLTVV.

CDR3: CASSITSGRGDQETQYF. The CDR3 DNA reads TGTGCCAGCAGCATAACTAGCGGGAGGGGCGATCAGGAGACCCAGTACTTC. The J gene is TRBJ2-5, the V gene TRBV21-1; the table calls TRBD2, which could not be checked here. TRBV21-1 is listed as a pseudogene. This CDR3 is 17 amino acids long.

This clonotype has a handful of counts. The V and J genes are TRBV12-3 or TRBV12-4 and TRBJ2-7; TRBD2 agrees at 7 bases. The CDR3 loop spans 14 amino acids. J was trimmed by 4 bases and V by 2 bases; bases with no gene match: 5. Here the CDR3 DNA reads TGTGCCAGCAGTTTAATGGGGGGAGGGTACGAGCAGTACTTC. Amino acid sequence: CASSLMGGGYEQYF.

This clonotype was seen more than once but under ten times. CDR3 coding DNA: TGCAGCGTTGAACTAGCGGATAGCACAGATACGCAGTATTTT. As protein: CSVELADSTDTQYF. The chain links TRBV29-1 to TRBJ2-3; TRBD2 aligns across 7 bases. Germline loops: CDR1 SQVTM, CDR2 ANQGSEA. CDR3 length: 14 amino acids. Germline trimming cut 2 bases from V and 0 bases from J; bases unmatched to any gene: 2.

This clonotype occurred a few times. The chain uses TRBV25-1 and TRBJ2-3; 10 positions agree with TRBD2. The CDR3 runs to 15 residues. The junction had 6 bases not matched to a gene; V was cut back by 8 bases and J by 1 base. CDR1 is MGHDK, CDR2 SYGVNS, per germline. CDR3 DNA sequence: TGTGCCAGCGGGACTAGCGCATCCCGCACAGATACGCAGTATTTT. It is translated as CASGTSASRTDTQYF.